One sample yielded the 2 T cell receptor beta chains listed below, sequenced in a study of cytomegalovirus exposure and HLA in healthy donors. With 60 Vbeta and 13 Jbeta primers, the PCR was carried out. The data were produced by immunoSEQ multiplex PCR, yet TCRdb's version contains in-frame clones alone and is incomplete. The table lists under 150,000 clones, 70% to 80% of them singletons. The specimen was PBMCs. These receptors all stem from a female donor in good health and CMV-seronegative.

The V and J genes are TRBV27 and TRBJ2-2; D unresolved. Looked up from germline, CDR1 is MNHEY and CDR2 is SMNVEV (reference sequence). The V end lost 6 bases, the J end lost 6 bases, and 5 bases lay between the germline ends. This CDR3 contains 11 residues. This CDR3 is CASREAGELFF. CDR3 sequence (DNA): TGTGCCAGCAGAGAGGCCGGGGAGCTGTTTTTT.

This clone was seen only once. V is TRBV29-1 and J is TRBJ2-1, with D possibly being TRBD2 (5 bases). Germline V gives CDR1 SQVTM, CDR2 ANQGSEA. With 4 bases removed from V and 6 bases from J, the gap between germline ends came to 13 bases. The CDR3 has 13 amino acids. The CDR3 DNA follows: TGCAGCGTTGTTCTAACGGGGATCAATGAGCAGTTCTTC. As protein: CSVVLTGINEQFF.